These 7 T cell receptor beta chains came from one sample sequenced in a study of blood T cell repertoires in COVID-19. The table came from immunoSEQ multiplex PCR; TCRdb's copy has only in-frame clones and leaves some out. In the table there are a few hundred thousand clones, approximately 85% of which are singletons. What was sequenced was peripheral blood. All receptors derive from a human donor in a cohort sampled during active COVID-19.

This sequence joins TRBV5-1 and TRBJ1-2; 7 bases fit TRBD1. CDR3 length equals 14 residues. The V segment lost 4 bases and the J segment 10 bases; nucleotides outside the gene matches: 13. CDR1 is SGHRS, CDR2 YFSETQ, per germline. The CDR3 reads CASSTVGQASDYTF. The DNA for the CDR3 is TGCGCCAGCAGCACCGTAGGACAGGCTAGTGACTACACCTTC.

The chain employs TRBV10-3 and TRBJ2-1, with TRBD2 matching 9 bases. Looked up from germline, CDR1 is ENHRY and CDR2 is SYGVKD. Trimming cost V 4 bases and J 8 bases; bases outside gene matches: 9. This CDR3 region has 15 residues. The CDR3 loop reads CAISGLAGGFYEQFF. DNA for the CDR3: TGTGCCATCAGTGGTCTGGCGGGGGGGTTCTATGAGCAGTTCTTC.

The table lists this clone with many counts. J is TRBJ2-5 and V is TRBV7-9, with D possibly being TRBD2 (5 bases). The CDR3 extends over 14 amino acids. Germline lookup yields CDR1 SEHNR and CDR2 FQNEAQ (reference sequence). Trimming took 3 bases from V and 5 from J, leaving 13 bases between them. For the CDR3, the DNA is TGTGCCAGCAGCTTTTACGGGGAATTTGAGACCCAGTACTTC. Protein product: CASSFYGEFETQYF. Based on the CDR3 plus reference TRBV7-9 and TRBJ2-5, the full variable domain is DTGVSQNPRHKITKRGQNVTFRCDPISEHNRLYWYRQTLGQGPEFLTYFQNEAQLEKSRLLSDRFSAERPKGSFSTLEIQRTEQGDSAMYLCASSFYGEFETQYFGPGTRLLVL.

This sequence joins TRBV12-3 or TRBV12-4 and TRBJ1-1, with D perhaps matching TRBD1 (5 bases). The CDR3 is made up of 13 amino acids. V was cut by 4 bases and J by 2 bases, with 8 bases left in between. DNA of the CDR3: TGTGCCAGCAGTTCCAGGGATAACACTGAAGCTTTCTTT. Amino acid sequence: CASSSRDNTEAFF.

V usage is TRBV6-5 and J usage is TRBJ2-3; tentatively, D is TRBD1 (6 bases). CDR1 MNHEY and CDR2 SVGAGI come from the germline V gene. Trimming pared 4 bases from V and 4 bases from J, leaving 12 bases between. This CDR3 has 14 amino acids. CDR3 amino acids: CASSLLGAADTQYF. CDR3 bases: TGTGCCAGCAGTTTATTGGGGGCCGCAGATACGCAGTATTTT.

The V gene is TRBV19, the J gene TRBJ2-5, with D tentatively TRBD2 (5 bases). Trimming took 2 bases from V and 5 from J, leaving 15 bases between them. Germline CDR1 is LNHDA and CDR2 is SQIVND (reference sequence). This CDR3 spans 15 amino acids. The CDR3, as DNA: TGTGCCAGTAGTATATTAGCCACGGGGATGGAGACCCAGTACTTC. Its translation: CASSILATGMETQYF.

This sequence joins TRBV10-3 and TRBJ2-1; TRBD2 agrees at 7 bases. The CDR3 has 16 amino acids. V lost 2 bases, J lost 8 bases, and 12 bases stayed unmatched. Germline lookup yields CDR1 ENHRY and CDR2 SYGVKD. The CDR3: CAISEPREGGTDEQFF. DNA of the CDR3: TGTGCCATCAGTGAGCCCAGGGAGGGCGGGACGGATGAGCAGTTCTTC.